Each of the 26 T cell receptor beta chains below was sequenced from the same sample in a study of cytomegalovirus exposure and HLA in healthy donors. The primer mix had 60 Vbeta and 13 Jbeta primers. Some clones are missing from TCRdb's copy, which holds only in-frame ones; the method was immunoSEQ multiplex PCR. The sample yields about 130,000 clones, roughly 72% seen once. Sequenced: PBMCs. The receptors shown here come from a man in his forties or fifties in good health and CMV-seropositive.

The V and J genes are TRBV10-3 and TRBJ2-1, with a tentative D call TRBD1 (7 bases). Germline-derived CDR1 and CDR2 are ENHRY and SYGVKD. V was shortened by 6 bases and J by 6 bases, with 15 bases between the two germline ends. The CDR3 is made up of 14 amino acids. The CDR3 DNA reads as TGTGCCATCAGGGAGGGACAGAGTTCCAATGAGCAGTTCTTC. Amino acids: CAIREGQSSNEQFF.

The rearrangement joins TRBV7-9 to TRBJ2-7, with D maybe TRBD1 (6 bases). Germline CDR1 is SEHNR and CDR2 is FQNEAQ (reference sequence). V was trimmed by 4 bases and J by 6 bases, leaving 19 bases between them. The CDR3 has 15 residues. The CDR3 loop reads CASSSAGQPSLEQYF. The CDR3 DNA is TGTGCCAGCAGCTCAGCCGGACAGCCCAGCCTCGAGCAGTACTTC.

The chain carries TRBV13 and TRBJ1-2, with D uncertain. Germline CDR1 is PRHDT and CDR2 is FYEKMQ (reference sequence). V shed 0 bases and J shed 2 bases, with 7 bases lying between them. The CDR3 is 14 residues long. The CDR3 bases are TGTGCCAGCAGCTTAGGCCAGAAGAACTATGGCTACACCTTC. Protein product: CASSLGQKNYGYTF.

The rearrangement links TRBV7-9 to TRBJ1-4; possibly TRBD1 for D (6 bases). The CDR3 consists of 15 residues. Germline CDR1 is SEHNR and CDR2 is FQNEAQ (reference sequence). V lost 2 bases and J 2 bases, leaving 9 bases between the germline ends. The CDR3, as DNA: TGTGCCAGCAGCTTACCTGGGGGCACTAATGAAAAACTGTTTTTT. This translates into CASSLPGGTNEKLFF.

This clone showed up just a few times. The V call is TRBV29-1, the J call TRBJ2-5; maybe TRBD1 (5 bases). The germline V gene has CDR1 SQVTM and CDR2 ANQGSEA. V shed 0 bases and J shed 4 bases, with 9 bases lying between them. The CDR3 totals 13 residues. CDR3 sequence reads: CSVEEQEPETQYF. The CDR3 nucleotides are TGCAGCGTTGAAGAACAGGAGCCAGAGACCCAGTACTTC. Full variable domain (missing parts from reference TRBV29-1 and TRBJ2-5): SAVISQKPSRDICQRGTSLTIQCQVDSQVTMMFWYRQQPGQSLTLIATANQGSEATYESGFVIDKFPISRPNLTFSTLTVSNMSPEDSSIYLCSVEEQEPETQYFGPGTRLLVL.

The V gene is TRBV5-1, the J gene TRBJ2-5; the D gene is possibly TRBD2 (7 bases). Between the trimmed V and J ends, which lost 3 bases and 11 bases, there was a span of 26 bases. CDR1 is SGHRS and CDR2 is YFSETQ in the germline V gene. The CDR3 is 16 residues long. The CDR3 DNA reads TGCGCCAGCAGCTACCTAGGGGGGGGTGGCGATCAGGGGCAGTACTTC. This translates into CASSYLGGGGDQGQYF.

V is TRBV5-1 and J is TRBJ1-2; D unresolved. Germline values: CDR1 SGHRS, CDR2 YFSETQ. The CDR3 runs to 13 residues. Trimming took 0 bases from V and 2 from J, leaving 5 bases between them. The CDR3 DNA reads as TGCGCCAGCAGCTTGGCAGAAAACTATGGCTACACCTTC. Amino acid sequence: CASSLAENYGYTF. The whole variable domain, remainder taken from reference TRBV5-1 and TRBJ1-2, is KAGVTQTPRYLIKTRGQQVTLSCSPISGHRSVSWYQQTPGQGLQFLFEYFSETQRNKGNFPGRFSGRQFSNSRSEMNVSTLELGDSALYLCASSLAENYGYTFGSGTRLTVV.

The chain joins TRBV5-6 to TRBJ1-3; 7 bases map to TRBD1. CDR1 is SGHDT and CDR2 is YYEEEE in the germline V gene. The CDR3 extends over 16 amino acids. Losses at the gene ends were 1 base for V and 0 bases for J; bases not matched to a gene: 4. This CDR3 reads CASSLQAGGSGNTIYF. CDR3 bases: TGTGCCAGCAGCTTGCAGGCAGGGGGCTCTGGAAACACCATATATTTT.

As DNA, the CDR3 is TGCGCCAGCAGCTTGGGCGGGATCCAAGAGACCCAGTACTTC. Amino acids: CASSLGGIQETQYF. The V gene is TRBV5-1, the J gene TRBJ2-5, with D possibly matching TRBD2 (6 bases). V was shortened by 0 bases and J by 1 base, with 7 bases between the two germline ends. Germline CDR1 is SGHRS and CDR2 is YFSETQ. This CDR3 is 14 amino acids long.

The chain is built from TRBV9 and TRBJ2-5, with 7 bases aligning to TRBD2. Per the germline V gene, CDR1 is SGDLS and CDR2 is YYNGEE. The CDR3 sequence is 15 residues long. V dropped 3 bases and J dropped 2; count of bases not matched to a gene: 7. The CDR3 coding sequence is TGTGCCAGCAGCGACGGGACTAACCCACAAGAGACCCAGTACTTC. This encodes CASSDGTNPQETQYF.

The genes are TRBV25-1 and TRBJ2-7, with TRBD1 as a possible D gene (5 bases). CDR3 length: 13 residues. V was clipped by 7 bases and J by 3 bases, with 13 bases between them. Germline-derived CDR1 and CDR2 are MGHDK and SYGVNS. CDR3 region: CASTWGVGYEQYF. The CDR3 nucleotides are TGTGCCAGCACTTGGGGCGTTGGCTACGAGCAGTACTTC.

The chain carries TRBV15 and TRBJ1-1; maybe TRBD1 (5 bases). The CDR3 is made up of 13 amino acids. Germline CDR1 reads LNHNV; CDR2 reads YYDKDF (reference sequence). Trimming removed 5 bases from V and 6 bases from J, with 13 bases in between. The CDR3 DNA reads as TGTGCCACCAGCCGGACACCCAACGCTGAAGCTTTCTTT. This translates into CATSRTPNAEAFF.

This clone turned up a few times. Different DNA sequences within this sample yield the same CDR3. The V call is TRBV2, the J call TRBJ2-7; D is unresolved. Germline V gives CDR1 SNHLY, CDR2 FYNNEI. V shed 3 bases and J shed 0 bases, with 9 bases lying between them. The CDR3 length is 14 residues. In DNA form, the CDR3 reads TGTGCCAGCAGTGATGGCGGCCTCTCCTACGAGCAGTACTTC. Protein: CASSDGGLSYEQYF.

CDR3 bases: TGTGCCAGCAGTTACTCACCCCAGGGCGACTACGAGCAGTACTTC. This encodes CASSYSPQGDYEQYF. V gene TRBV6-6 combines with J gene TRBJ2-7; D may be TRBD1 (5 bases). Trimming removed 0 bases from V and 3 bases from J, with 12 bases in between. There are 15 residues in the CDR3. CDR1 and CDR2 (germline): MNHNY, SVGAGI (reference sequence).

The genes are TRBV19 and TRBJ1-5; D may be TRBD1 (5 bases). This CDR3 contains 13 residues. Germline V gene lookup returns CDR1 LNHDA and CDR2 SQIVND (reference sequence). Trimming stripped 5 bases from V and 10 bases from J, with 15 bases between. This CDR3 reads CASSSGGGSPQHF. Here the CDR3 DNA reads TGTGCCAGTAGTTCCGGGGGTGGCAGCCCCCAGCATTTT.

The chain joins TRBV20-1 to TRBJ2-7; 7 nucleotides line up with TRBD1. The CDR3 sequence is 11 residues long. V was clipped by 6 bases and J by 5 bases; unmatched bases: 4. Germline lookup yields CDR1 DFQATT and CDR2 SNEGSKA (reference sequence). The CDR3 DNA sequence: TGCAGTGCAAGACAGGGTGACGAGCAGTACTTC. It is translated as CSARQGDEQYF.

The rearrangement uses TRBV25-1 and TRBJ2-5; TRBD1 aligns across 7 bases. This CDR3 region has 15 residues. CDR1 is MGHDK and CDR2 is SYGVNS in the germline V gene. V lost 3 bases, J lost 4 bases, and 8 bases stayed unmatched. The DNA of the CDR3 is TGTGCCAGCAGTGAGCCGGGACAGTGGTCAGAGACCCAGTACTTC. It codes for CASSEPGQWSETQYF.

The chain carries TRBV27 and TRBJ2-3, with 7 bases identical to TRBD2. Germline trimming cut 4 bases from V and 1 base from J; bases unmatched to any gene: 14. The CDR3 is made up of 18 amino acids. The germline CDR1 and CDR2 sequences are MNHEY and SMNVEV (reference sequence). The CDR3 here is CASSSPSGLRGGTDTQYF. The DNA for the CDR3 is TGTGCCAGCAGTTCCCCCTCGGGACTTCGGGGGGGCACAGATACGCAGTATTTT.

The rearrangement links TRBV5-1 to TRBJ1-2; perhaps TRBD1 as D (6 bases). The CDR3 runs 11 residues. Between the trimmed V and J ends, which lost 7 bases and 8 bases, there was a span of 12 bases. The germline V gene encodes CDR1 SGHRS and CDR2 YFSETQ. The CDR3: CASSTGWGYTF. In DNA, the CDR3 is TGCGCCAGCTCGACAGGATGGGGCTACACCTTC.

The rearrangement joins TRBV30 to TRBJ1-2; 8 bases match TRBD1. Germline V gene data show CDR1 as GTSNPN and CDR2 as SVGIG (reference sequence). The CDR3 length is 14 residues. After removal of 3 bases from V and 8 bases from J, the junction contained 11 bases not matched to a gene. The CDR3 spells CAWRPRTGLDGYTF. The CDR3 DNA is TGTGCCTGGAGACCTAGGACAGGGCTGGACGGCTACACCTTC.

The chain couples TRBV19 to TRBJ1-1; D is ambiguous. This CDR3 has 13 amino acids. Looked up from germline, CDR1 is LNHDA and CDR2 is SQIVND (reference sequence). Trimming shortened V by 7 bases and J by 6 bases, and 15 bases separated the two germline ends. The CDR3 bases are TGTGCCAGTAAGAACAGAACAAATGCTGAAGCTTTCTTT. Translation: CASKNRTNAEAFF.

The chain recombines TRBV7-2 with TRBJ2-1; D perhaps matches TRBD1 (5 bases). CDR3 length equals 13 residues. Germline CDR1 reads SGHTA; CDR2 reads FQGNSA. V lost 1 base, J lost 6 bases, and 7 bases lay in between. The CDR3: CASSLGQFNEQFF. The CDR3 nucleotides are TGTGCCAGCAGCTTAGGACAGTTCAATGAGCAGTTCTTC.

This clone was seen a few times. The J gene is TRBJ1-1, the V gene TRBV6-1; a possible D gene is TRBD1 (5 bases). Germline CDR1 reads MNHNS; CDR2 reads SASEGT. CDR3 length: 14 residues. Trimming took 4 bases from V and 3 from J, leaving 12 bases between them. CDR3 sequence (DNA): TGTGCCAGCAGTGTTTGGCAGGGTGACACTGAAGCTTTCTTT. As protein: CASSVWQGDTEAFF.

Concerning this clone itself: Additional DNA sequences in this sample encode the identical CDR3. The chain couples TRBV9 to TRBJ1-1; 10 bases are a match to TRBD1. CDR1 is SGDLS and CDR2 is YYNGEE in the germline V gene. With 4 bases clipped from V and 1 base from J, the junction kept 7 bases outside the gene matches. The CDR3 sequence is 16 residues long. The DNA for the CDR3 is TGTGCCAGCAGCCAGGGTCGGGACAGGGGGAACACTGAAGCTTTCTTT. It translates to CASSQGRDRGNTEAFF.

The chain links TRBV4-1 to TRBJ1-5; D is perhaps TRBD1 (6 bases). The CDR3 runs 16 residues. With 1 base removed from V and 6 bases from J, the gap between germline ends came to 16 bases. Germline CDR1 reads MGHRA; CDR2 reads YSYEKL. The CDR3 is CASSQVPRGAIQPQHF. The DNA for the CDR3 is TGCGCCAGCAGCCAAGTCCCCAGGGGTGCCATTCAGCCCCAGCATTTT.

The genes are TRBV6-1 and TRBJ2-1; 7 positions match TRBD1. Germline V gives CDR1 MNHNS, CDR2 SASEGT. The CDR3 length is 15 residues. After removal of 4 bases from V and 3 bases from J, the junction contained 6 bases not matched to a gene. The CDR3 nucleotides are TGTGCCAGCAGTGTCCCGGGACAGTACTACAATGAGCAGTTCTTC. Translated: CASSVPGQYYNEQFF.